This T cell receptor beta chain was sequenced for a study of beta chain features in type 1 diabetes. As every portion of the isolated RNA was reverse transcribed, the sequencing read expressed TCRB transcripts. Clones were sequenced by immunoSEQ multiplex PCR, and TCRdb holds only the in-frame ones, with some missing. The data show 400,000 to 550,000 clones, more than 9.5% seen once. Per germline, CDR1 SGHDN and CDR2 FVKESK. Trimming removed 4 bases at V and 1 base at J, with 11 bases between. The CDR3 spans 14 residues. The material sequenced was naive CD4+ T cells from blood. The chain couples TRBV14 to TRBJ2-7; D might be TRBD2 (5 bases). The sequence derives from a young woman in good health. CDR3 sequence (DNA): TGTGCCAGCAGCCCAGTGGGGAGTTCCTACGAGCAGTACGTC. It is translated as CASSPVGSSYEQYV.